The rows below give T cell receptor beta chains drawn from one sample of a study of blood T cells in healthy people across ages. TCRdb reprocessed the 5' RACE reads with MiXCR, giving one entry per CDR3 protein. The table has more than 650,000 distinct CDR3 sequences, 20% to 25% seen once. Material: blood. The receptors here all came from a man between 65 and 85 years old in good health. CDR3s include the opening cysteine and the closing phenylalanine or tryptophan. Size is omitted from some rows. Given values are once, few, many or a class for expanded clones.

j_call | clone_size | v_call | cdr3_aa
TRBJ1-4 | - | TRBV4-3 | CASSKEGLSRANEKLFF
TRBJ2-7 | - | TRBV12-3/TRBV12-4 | CASSLGDRGMEQYF
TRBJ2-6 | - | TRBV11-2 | CASSFTGVGGANVLTF
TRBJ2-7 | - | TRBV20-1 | CSIRGQGAIKQYF
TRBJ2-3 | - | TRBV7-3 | CASSLRGEGGWDTQYF
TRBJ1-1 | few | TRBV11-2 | CASSQTGTGVNTEAFF
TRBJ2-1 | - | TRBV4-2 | CASSQARGAKNNEQFF
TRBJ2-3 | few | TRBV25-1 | CASSDGTGLTDTQYF
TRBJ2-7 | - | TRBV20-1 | CSARDPGTVSNEQYF
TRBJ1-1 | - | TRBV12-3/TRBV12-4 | CASSGGDGTEAFF
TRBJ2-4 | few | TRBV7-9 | CASSLATGQGNIQYF
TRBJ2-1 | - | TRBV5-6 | CASSPRLAGVYNEQFF
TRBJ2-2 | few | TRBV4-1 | CASSQDRLLAGGYTGELFF
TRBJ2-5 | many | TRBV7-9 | CASSSVGGVTQETQYF
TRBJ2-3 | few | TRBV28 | CASSSYDRATDTQYF
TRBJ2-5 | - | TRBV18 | CASSSTGTLQETQYF
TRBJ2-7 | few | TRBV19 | CASSPDRRLYEQYF
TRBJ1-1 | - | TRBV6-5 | CATCSGTGLMNTEAFF
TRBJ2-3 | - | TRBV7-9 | CASCCVTESTDTQYF
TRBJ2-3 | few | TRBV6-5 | CASSYYRGGTDTQYF
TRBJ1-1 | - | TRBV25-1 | CACQRVGEAFF
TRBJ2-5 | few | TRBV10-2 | CASSERVVETQYF
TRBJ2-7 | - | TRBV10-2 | CASSHGPEQYF
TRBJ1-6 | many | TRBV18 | CASSPPAAFSPLHF
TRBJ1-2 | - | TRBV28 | CASRLDRVGGYTF
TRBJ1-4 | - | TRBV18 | CASSPGQGRGEKLFF
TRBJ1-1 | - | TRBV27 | CASSRTGVGTEAFF
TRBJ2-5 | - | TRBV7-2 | CASSLARLETQYF
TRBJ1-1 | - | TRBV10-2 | CASSERPGQGFVNTEAFF
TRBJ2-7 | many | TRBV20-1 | CSAHNQGPRTGEQYF
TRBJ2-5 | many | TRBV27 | CASSFYGNQETQYF
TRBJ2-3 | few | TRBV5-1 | CASSPGTSGVRTDTQYF
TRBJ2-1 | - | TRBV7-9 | CASSPPPSGRASYSEQFF
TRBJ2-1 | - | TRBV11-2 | CASSLRRREGNEQFF
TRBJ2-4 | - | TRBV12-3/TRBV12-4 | CASKGAGNIQYF
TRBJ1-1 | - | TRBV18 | CASSPGARDTEAFF
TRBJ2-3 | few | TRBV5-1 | CASSPLAGGSSDTQYF
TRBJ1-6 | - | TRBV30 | CAWSVSGNSPLHF